The clone carrying this TCR beta chain was recorded once. Its antigen remains unknown. The data were taken from a study of cytotoxic CD8 clonotypes in ibrutinib-treated CLL. The study's findings and limits: Patients showed higher baseline clonality than age-matched healthy donors, and it tracked circulating CD8+ T-cell counts. Public clonotypes, rarely seen, contracted or held steady on treatment. Whereas clonality rose at ibrutinib response, it declined toward baseline at progression.

The CDR3 runs to 18 residues. J was trimmed by 1 base and V by 2 bases; bases with no gene match: 11. The V gene's germline CDR1 is SNHLY and CDR2 FYNNEI. Sequencing was performed with immunoSEQ multiplex PCR; in TCRdb, only in-frame clones are kept and a portion is missing. The sample shows around 150,000 clones, more than 70% of them seen only once. This TCR came from a human donor with chronic lymphocytic leukemia. The chain couples TRBV2 to TRBJ1-3; 7 bases are a match to TRBD1. Sequencing used PBMCs, obtained at disease progression, from a patient treated with ibrutinib. The CDR3, as DNA: TGTGCCAGCAGTGAATTAGTCCGGACAGGAGTTTCTGGAAACACCATATATTTT. Translating it yields CASSELVRTGVSGNTIYF.